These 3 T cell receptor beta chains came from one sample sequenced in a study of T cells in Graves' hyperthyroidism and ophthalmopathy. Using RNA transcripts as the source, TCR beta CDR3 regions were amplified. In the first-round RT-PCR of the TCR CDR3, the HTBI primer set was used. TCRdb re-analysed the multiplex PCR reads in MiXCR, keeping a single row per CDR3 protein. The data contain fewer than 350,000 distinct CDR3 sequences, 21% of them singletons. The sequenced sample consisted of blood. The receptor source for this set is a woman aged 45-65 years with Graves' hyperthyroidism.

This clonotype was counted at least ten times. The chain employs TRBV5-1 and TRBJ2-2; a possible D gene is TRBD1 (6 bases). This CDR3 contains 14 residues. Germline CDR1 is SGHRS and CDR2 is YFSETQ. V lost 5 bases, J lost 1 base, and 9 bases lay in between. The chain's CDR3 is CASRGTLNTGELFF. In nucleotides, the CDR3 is TGCGCCAGCAGAGGGACACTGAACACCGGGGAGCTGTTTTTT.

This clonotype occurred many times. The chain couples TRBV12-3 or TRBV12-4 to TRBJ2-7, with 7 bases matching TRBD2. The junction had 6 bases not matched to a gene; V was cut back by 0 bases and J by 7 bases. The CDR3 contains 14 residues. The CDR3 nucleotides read TGTGCCAGCAGTTTAGCGGGAGGGCCGGGGGAGCAGTACTTC. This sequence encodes CASSLAGGPGEQYF.

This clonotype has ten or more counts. For the CDR3, the DNA is TGTGCCAGCAGCTTAGGGGCCCACACTGAAGCTTTCTTT. The encoded protein is CASSLGAHTEAFF. V gene TRBV7-2 combines with J gene TRBJ1-1; unclear D gene. Between the trimmed V and J ends, which lost 1 base and 3 bases, there was a span of 6 bases. CDR3 length equals 13 residues. The V gene's germline CDR1 is SGHTA and CDR2 FQGNSA.